The clone carrying this T cell receptor (beta chain) was seen more than once but under ten times. Its antigen is unidentified. The CDR3 extends over 15 amino acids. Per the germline V gene, CDR1 is MNHNY and CDR2 is SVGAGI (reference sequence). Trimming removed 4 bases at V and 2 bases at J, with 9 bases between. The sample originates from a study of beta chain features in type 1 diabetes. As for the study in general: Across the samples, over 85 million sorted cells were examined in total. General observations from the study: Moderate yet significant TCRB CDR3 shortening was seen in Type 1 diabetes patients in all four CD4+ subsets. The analysis here could not establish whether HLA type shapes TCRB rearrangement. Lower insertion and higher deletion counts appeared at VDJ junctions in type 1 diabetes patients.

Expressed TCRB transcripts were sequenced after all isolated RNA was converted to cDNA. Some clones are missing from TCRdb's copy, which holds only in-frame ones; the method was immunoSEQ multiplex PCR. The sample includes 500,000 to 650,000 clones, approximately 13% of them seen just once. A CD45RO/CCR7/CD25/CD127/CD95/CD27 panel sorted naive, central memory, regulatory and stem cell-like memory CD4+ cells. This TCR was sampled from a man aged 25-45 years with type 1 diabetes. The sequenced sample was naive CD4+ T cells from blood. The V gene is TRBV6-6, the J gene TRBJ2-6; tentative D call: TRBD1 (6 bases). CDR3 residues: CASSSRGPGANVLTF. The CDR3, as DNA: TGTGCCAGCAGTTCCAGGGGACCTGGGGCCAACGTCCTGACTTTC.